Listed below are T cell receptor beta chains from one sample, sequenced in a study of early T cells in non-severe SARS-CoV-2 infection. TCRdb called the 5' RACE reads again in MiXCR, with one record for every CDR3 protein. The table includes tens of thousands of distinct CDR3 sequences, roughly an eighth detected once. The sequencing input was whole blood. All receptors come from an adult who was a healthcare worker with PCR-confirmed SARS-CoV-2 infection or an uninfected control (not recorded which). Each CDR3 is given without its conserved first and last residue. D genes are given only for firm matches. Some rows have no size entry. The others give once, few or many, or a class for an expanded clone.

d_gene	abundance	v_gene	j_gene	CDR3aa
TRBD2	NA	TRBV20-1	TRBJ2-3	SASLLGGRASDTQY
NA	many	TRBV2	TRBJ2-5	ASRDLQETQY
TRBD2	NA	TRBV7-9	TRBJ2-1	ASTWAGVHYNEQF
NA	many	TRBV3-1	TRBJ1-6	ASSPRSGEDSPLH
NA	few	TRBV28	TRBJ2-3	ASSSPSTDTQY
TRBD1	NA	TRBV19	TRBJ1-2	ASSLGTGNGYT
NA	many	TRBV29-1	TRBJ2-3	SAHLQGRIDTQY
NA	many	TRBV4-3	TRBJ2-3	ASSQDGGDKTQY
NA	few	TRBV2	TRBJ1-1	ASSRQNTEAF
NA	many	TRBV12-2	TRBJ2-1	ATTSGGEPYNEQF